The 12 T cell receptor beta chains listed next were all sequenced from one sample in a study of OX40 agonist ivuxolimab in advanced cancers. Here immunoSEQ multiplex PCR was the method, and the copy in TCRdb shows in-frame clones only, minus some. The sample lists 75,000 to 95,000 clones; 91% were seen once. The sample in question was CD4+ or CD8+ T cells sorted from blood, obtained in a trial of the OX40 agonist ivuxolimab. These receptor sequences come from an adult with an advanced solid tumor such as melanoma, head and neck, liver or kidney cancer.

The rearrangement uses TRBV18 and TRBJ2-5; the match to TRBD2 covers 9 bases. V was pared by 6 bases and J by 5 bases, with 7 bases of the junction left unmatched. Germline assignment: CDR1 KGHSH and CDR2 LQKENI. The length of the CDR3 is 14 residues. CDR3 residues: CASSRREGLETQYF. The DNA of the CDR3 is TGTGCCAGCTCTAGGCGGGAGGGCCTGGAGACCCAGTACTTC.

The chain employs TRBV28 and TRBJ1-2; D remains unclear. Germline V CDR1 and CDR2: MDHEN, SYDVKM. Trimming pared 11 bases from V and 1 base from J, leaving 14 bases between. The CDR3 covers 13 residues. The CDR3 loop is CALRKTDNYGYTF. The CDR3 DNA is TGTGCCCTCCGGAAAACCGATAACTATGGCTACACCTTC.

CDR3 DNA: TGTGCCAGCAGTGTTCAGGGTGTCACAGATACGCAGTATTTT. Protein: CASSVQGVTDTQYF. J is TRBJ2-3 and V is TRBV2; perhaps TRBD1 as D (5 bases). The CDR3 extends over 14 amino acids. V was clipped by 4 bases and J by 2 bases, with 10 bases between them. The germline V gene has CDR1 SNHLY and CDR2 FYNNEI. The variable domain in full, with the rest retrieved from reference TRBV2 and TRBJ2-3, is EPEVTQTPSHQVTQMGQEVILRCVPISNHLYFYWYRQILGQKVEFLVSFYNNEISEKSEIFDDQFSVERPDGSNFTLKIRSTKLEDSAMYFCASSVQGVTDTQYFGPGTRLTVL.

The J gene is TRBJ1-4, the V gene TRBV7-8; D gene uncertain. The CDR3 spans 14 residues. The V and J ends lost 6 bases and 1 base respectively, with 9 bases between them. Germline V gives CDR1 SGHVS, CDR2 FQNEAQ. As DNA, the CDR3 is TGTGCCAGCAGTAATACACGAACTAATGAAAAACTGTTTTTT. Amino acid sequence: CASSNTRTNEKLFF.

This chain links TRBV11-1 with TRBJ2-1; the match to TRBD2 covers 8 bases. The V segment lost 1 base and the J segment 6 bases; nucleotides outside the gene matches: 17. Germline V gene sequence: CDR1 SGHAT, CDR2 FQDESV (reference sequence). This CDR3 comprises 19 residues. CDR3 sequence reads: CASSLDGLAGPSMFNEQFF. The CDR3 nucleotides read TGTGCCAGCAGCTTAGACGGGCTAGCGGGCCCGAGTATGTTCAATGAGCAGTTCTTC.

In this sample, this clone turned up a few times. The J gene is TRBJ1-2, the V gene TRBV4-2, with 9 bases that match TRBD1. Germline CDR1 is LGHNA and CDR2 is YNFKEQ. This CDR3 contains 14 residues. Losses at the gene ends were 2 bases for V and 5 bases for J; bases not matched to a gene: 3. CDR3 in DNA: TGTGCCAGCAGCCAATCGGACAGGGGATATGGCTACACCTTC. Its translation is CASSQSDRGYGYTF.

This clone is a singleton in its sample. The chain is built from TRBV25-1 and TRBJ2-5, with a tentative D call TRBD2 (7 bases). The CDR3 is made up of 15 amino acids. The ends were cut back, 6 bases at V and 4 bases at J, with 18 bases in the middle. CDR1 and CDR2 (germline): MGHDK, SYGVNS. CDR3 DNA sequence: TGTGCCAGCAGAGAGGGGGGAGGGCCTGGAGAGACCCAGTACTTC. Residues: CASREGGGPGETQYF.

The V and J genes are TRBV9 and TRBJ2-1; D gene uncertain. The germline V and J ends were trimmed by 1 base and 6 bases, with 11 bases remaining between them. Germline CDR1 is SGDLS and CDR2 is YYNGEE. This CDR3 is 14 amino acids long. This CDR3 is CASSVPGEGNEQFF. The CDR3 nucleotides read TGTGCCAGCAGCGTACCCGGAGAAGGCAATGAGCAGTTCTTC.

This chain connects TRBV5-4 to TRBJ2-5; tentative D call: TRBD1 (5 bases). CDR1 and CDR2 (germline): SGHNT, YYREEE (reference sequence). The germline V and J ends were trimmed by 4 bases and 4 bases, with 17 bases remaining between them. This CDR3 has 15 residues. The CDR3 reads CASSPTATARETQYF. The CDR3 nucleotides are TGTGCCAGCAGCCCTACGGCGACAGCGAGAGAGACCCAGTACTTC.

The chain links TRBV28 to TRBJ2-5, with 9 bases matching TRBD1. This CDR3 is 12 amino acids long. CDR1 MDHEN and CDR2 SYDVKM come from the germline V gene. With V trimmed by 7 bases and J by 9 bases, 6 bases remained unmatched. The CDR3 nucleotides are TGTGCCAGCACCACACAGGGGGCGGCCCAGTACTTC. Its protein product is CASTTQGAAQYF. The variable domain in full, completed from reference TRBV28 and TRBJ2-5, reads DVKVTQSSRYLVKRTGEKVFLECVQDMDHENMFWYRQDPGLGLRLIYFSYDVKMKEKGDIPEGYSVSREKKERFSLILESASTNQTSMYLCASTTQGAAQYFGPGTRLLVL.

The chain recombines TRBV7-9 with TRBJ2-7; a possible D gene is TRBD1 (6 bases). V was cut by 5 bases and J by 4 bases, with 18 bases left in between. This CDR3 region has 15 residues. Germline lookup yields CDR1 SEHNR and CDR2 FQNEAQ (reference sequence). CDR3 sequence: CASSPHRGQGYEQYF. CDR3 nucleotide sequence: TGTGCCAGCAGCCCCCACCGTGGGCAGGGGTACGAGCAGTACTTC.

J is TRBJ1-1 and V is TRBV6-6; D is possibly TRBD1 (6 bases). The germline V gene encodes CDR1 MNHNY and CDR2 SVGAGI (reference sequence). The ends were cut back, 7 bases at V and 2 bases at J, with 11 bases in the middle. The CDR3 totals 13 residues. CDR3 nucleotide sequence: TGTGCCAGCATCGGACAGCCTAACACTGAAGCTTTCTTT. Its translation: CASIGQPNTEAFF.